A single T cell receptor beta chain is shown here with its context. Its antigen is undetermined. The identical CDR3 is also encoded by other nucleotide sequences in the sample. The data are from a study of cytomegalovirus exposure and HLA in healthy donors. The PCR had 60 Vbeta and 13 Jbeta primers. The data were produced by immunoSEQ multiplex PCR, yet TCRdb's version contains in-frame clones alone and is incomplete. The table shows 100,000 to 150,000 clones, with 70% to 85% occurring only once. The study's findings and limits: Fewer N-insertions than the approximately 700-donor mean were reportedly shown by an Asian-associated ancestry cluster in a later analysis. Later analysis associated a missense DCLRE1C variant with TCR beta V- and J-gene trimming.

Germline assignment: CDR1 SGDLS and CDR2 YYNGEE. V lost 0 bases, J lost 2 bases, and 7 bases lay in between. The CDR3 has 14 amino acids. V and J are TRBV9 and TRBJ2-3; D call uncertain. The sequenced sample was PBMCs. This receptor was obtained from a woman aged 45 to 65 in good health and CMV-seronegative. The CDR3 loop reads CASSVEAYTDTQYF. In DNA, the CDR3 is TGTGCCAGCAGCGTAGAAGCCTACACAGATACGCAGTATTTT.